This T cell receptor beta chain was sequenced during a study of blood T cell repertoires in COVID-19. Study-wide background: Both acute and convalescent COVID-19 samples were obtained from the United States, Italy and Spain. T cells, B-cell-depleted T cells, or PBMCs supplied cDNA or gDNA.

Per the original data handling: Nucleated cell number was recorded as an estimate derived from reference gene primer amplification. This table comes from immunoSEQ multiplex PCR, and its TCRdb copy is limited to in-frame clones, with some not included. Clone size and the V and J calls come from that table; the DNA yielded D and trimming. The table lists more than 150,000 clones, approximately 83% of them singletons. Germline CDR1 reads GTSNPN; CDR2 reads SVGIG (reference sequence). V dropped 1 base and J dropped 2; count of bases not matched to a gene: 1. The CDR3 spans 14 residues. The clonotype comes from a man aged 65-85 years who had recovered from COVID-19. The sample was peripheral blood. The gene calls are TRBV30 and TRBJ2-2; 7 nucleotides match TRBD2. CDR3 sequence reads: CAWSAGLNTGELFF. CDR3 DNA: TGTGCCTGGAGTGCGGGACTAAACACCGGGGAGCTGTTTTTT.